This T cell receptor beta chain was documented in a study of T-cell memory formation after mild COVID-19. Study details: Clusters of TCRs were largely donor specific. Notes on the study in general: Pre-infection memory contained some responding clones, which suggested that cross-reactive memory had joined. Contracting clones, day 15 to 85, had balanced CD4/CD8, and later expanders favored CD4+.

TCRdb passed the 5' RACE reads through MiXCR, listing each CDR3 protein once. In the table there are almost 350,000 distinct CDR3 sequences, around a fifth of which are singletons. Losses at the gene ends were 1 base for V and 6 bases for J; bases not matched to a gene: 7. The length of the CDR3 is 15 residues. CDR1 is LGHNA and CDR2 is YNFKEQ in the germline V gene. Regarding this clonotype: Its matching antigen is unknown.

This TCR came from a young man who had mild COVID-19 (a few samples of this study predate the infection). Cell type and time point are not known. The chain uses TRBV4-2 and TRBJ2-7, with TRBD1 matching 9 bases. The sample taken for sequencing was PBMCs or a T cell subset sorted from them (not recorded which). Here the CDR3 reads CASSQGTGAVGEQYF. The CDR3 nucleotides read TGTGCCAGCAGCCAAGGGACAGGGGCTGTGGGCGAGCAGTACTTC.